The clone carrying this T cell receptor (beta chain) has just a few counts. The antigen is undetermined. The PCR contained 60 Vbeta and 13 Jbeta primers. The assay was immunoSEQ multiplex PCR, and TCRdb's table has in-frame clones only and misses some. The table has about 160,000 clones, around 80% seen once. Per the germline V gene, CDR1 is SGHAT and CDR2 is FQNNGV. The trim removed 1 base at V and 4 bases at J, leaving 4 bases unmatched. The CDR3 length is 16 residues. The source of the sample is a study of cytomegalovirus exposure and HLA in healthy donors. Study-wide findings and caveats: Upon later analysis, HLA-associated TCR beta chains proved more clonally expanded than other, equally common chains.

Sequenced input: PBMCs. This chain connects TRBV11-2 to TRBJ2-1; TRBD2 matches 10 bases. The sequence was obtained from a man under 40 in good health and CMV-seronegative. The CDR3 DNA follows: TGTGCCAGCAGCTTAGTAACTAGCGGGGATTACAATGAGCAGTTCTTC. It encodes CASSLVTSGDYNEQFF.